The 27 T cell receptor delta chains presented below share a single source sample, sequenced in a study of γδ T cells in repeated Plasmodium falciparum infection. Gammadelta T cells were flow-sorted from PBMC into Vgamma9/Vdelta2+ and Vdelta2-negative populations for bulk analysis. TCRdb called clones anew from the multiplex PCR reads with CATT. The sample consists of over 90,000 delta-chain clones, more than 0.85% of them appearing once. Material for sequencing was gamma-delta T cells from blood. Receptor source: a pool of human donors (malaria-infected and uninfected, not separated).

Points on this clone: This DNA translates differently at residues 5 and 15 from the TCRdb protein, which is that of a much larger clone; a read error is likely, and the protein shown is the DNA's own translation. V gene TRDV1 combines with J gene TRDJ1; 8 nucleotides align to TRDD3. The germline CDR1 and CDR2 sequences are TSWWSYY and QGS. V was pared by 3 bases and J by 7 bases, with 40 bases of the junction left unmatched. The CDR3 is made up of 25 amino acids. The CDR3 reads CALGDFQRGPSEKNLGIPSNSKLIF. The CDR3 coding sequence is TGTGCTCTTGGGGATTTCCAGAGGGGGCCTTCCGAAAAAAACTTGGGGATACCTTCCAACAGTAAACTCATCTTT.

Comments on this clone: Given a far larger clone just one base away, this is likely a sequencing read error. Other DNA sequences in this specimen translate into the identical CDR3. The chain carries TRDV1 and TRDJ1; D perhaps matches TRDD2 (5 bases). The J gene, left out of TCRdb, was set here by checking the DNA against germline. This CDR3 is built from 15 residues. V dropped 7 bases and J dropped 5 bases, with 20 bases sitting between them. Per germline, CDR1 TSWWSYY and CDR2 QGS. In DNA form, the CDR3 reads TGTGCTCTTGAGGCCCCCTTCTCCTCCACTGATAAACTCATCTTT. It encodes CALEAPFSSTDKLIF.

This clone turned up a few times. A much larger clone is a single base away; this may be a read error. CDR3 nucleotides: TGTGCTCTTGGGGAACTAGGGAATATGGTTGCAACCGATAAGCTCATCTTT. Protein sequence: CALGELGNMVATDKLIF. The V segment is TRDV1, and no J call was made; TRDD3 is the table's D call, not checked against the DNA. Germline V gene data show CDR1 as TSWWSYY and CDR2 as QGS. The CDR3 is made up of 17 amino acids.

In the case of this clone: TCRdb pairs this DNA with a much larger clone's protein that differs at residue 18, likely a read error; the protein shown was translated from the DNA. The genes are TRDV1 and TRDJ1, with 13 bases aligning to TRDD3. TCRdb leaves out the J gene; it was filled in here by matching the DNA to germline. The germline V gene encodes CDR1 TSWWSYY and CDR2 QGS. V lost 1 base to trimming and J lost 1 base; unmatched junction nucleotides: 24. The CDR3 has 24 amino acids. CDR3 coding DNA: TGTGCTCTTGGGGAACCTCGTTATGGGCTACTGGGGGATACGCCAATCCTATGCACCGATAAACTCATCTTT. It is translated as CALGEPRYGLLGDTPILCTDKLIF.

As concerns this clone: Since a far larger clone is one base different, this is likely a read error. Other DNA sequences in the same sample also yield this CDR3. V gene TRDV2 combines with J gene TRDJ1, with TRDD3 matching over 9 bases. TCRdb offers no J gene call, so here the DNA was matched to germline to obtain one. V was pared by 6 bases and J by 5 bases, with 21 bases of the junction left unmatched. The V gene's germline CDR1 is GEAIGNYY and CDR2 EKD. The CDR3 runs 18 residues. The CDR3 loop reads CACYPAGYGDTLLDKLIF. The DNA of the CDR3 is TGTGCCTGTTACCCTGCGGGTTATGGGGATACGCTGTTGGATAAACTCATCTTT.

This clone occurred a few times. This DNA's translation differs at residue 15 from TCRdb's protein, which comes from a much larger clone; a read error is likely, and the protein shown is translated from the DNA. The CDR3 DNA sequence: TGTGCCTGTGACACTCTTGAGGGGGACGGTCACTCGACAGCAAAACTCTTCTTT. Amino acid sequence: CACDTLEGDGHSTAKLFF. The genes are TRDV2 and TRDJ2; D may be TRDD3 (6 bases). Here the J gene was assigned by germline matching of the DNA, as TCRdb has none. CDR1 and CDR2 from the germline V gene are GEAIGNYY and EKD. This CDR3 is 18 amino acids long.

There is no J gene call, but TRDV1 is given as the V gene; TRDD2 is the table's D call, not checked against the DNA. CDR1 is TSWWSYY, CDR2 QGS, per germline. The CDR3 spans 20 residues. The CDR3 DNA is TGTGCTCTTGGGAGCTTCCTACGTACTCCTAGCTCCTGGGACACCCGACAGTTGTTTTTC. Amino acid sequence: CALGSFLRTPSSWDTRQLFF.

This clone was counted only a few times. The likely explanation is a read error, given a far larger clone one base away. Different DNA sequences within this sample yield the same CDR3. CDR3 nucleotide sequence: TGTGCTCTTGGGGAACTTGTACTTCCTCCCGGATGGAACACCGATAAGCTCATCTTT. This sequence encodes CALGELVLPPGWNTDKLIF. The chain recombines TRDV1 with TRDJ1; D is perhaps TRDD2 (6 bases). The germline V gene has CDR1 TSWWSYY and CDR2 QGS. This CDR3 region has 19 residues.

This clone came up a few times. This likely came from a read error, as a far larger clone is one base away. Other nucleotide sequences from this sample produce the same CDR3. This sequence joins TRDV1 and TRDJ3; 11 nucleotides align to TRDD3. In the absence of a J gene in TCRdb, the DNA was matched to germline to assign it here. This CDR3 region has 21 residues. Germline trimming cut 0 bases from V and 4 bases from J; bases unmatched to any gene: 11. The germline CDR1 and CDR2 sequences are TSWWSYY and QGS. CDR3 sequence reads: CALGELPTGWGIRWDTRQMFF. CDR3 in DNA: TGTGCTCTTGGGGAACTACCTACGGGGTGGGGGATACGATGGGACACCCGACAGATGTTTTTC.

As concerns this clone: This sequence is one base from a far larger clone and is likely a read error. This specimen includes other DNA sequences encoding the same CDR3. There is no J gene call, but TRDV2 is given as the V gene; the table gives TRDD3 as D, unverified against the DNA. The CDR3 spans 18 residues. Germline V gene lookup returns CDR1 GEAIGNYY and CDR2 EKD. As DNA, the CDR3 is TGTGCCTGTGACGCTTTACTGGGGGATACTTCCTACACCGATAAGCTCATCTTT. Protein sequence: CACDALLGDTSYTDKLIF.

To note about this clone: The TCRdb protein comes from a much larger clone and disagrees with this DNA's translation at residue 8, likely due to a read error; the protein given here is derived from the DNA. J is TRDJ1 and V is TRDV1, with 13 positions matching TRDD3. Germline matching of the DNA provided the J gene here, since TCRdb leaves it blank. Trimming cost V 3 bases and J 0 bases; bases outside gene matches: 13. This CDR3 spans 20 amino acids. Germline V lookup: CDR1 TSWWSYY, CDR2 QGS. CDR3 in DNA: TGTGCTCTTGGGGATCTCATTTTGTACTGGGGGATACGGCACACCGATAAACTCATCTTT. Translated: CALGDLILYWGIRHTDKLIF.

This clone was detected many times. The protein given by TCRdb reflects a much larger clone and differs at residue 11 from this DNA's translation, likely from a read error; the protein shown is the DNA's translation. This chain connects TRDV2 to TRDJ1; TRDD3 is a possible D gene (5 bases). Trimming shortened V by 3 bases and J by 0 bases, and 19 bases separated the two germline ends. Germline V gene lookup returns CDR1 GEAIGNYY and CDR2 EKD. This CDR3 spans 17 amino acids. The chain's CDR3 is CACDPVLWGTHTDKLIF. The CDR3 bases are TGTGCCTGTGACCCTGTCTTATGGGGAACCCACACCGATAAACTCATCTTT.

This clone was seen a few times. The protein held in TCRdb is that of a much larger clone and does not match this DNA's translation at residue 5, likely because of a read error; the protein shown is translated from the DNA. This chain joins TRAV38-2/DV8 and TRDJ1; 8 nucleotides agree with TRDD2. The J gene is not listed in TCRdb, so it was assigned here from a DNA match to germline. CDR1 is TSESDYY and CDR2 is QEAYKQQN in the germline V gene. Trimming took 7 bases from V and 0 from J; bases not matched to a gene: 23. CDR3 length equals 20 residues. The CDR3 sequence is CAYLSSYKGINIVYTDKLIF. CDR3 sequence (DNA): TGTGCTTATTTATCTTCCTACAAGGGAATAAATATTGTCTACACCGATAAACTCATCTTT.

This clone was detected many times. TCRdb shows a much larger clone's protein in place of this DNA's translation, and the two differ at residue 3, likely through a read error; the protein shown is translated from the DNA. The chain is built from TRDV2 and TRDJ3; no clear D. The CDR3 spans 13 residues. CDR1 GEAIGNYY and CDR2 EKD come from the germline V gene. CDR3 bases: TGTGCCTATGACACCTGGGACACCCGACAGATGTTTTTC. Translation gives CAYDTWDTRQMFF.

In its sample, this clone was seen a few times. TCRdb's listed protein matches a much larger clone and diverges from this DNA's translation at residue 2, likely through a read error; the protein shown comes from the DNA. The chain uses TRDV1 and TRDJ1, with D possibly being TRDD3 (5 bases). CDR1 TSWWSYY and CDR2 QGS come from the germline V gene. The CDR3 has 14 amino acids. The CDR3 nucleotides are TGTTCTCTTGGGGAACCGGATCCTTTGCTGAAACTCATCTTT. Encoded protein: CSLGEPDPLLKLIF.

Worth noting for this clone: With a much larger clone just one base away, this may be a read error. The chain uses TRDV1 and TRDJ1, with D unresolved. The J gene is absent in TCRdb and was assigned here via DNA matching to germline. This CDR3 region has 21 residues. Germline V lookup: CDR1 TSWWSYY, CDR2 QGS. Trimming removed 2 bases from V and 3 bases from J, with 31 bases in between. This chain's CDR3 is CALGEDKNILIPKLGADKLIF. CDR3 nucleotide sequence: TGTGCTCTTGGGGAAGACAAAAACATCCTGATTCCCAAGTTGGGCGCCGATAAACTCATCTTT.

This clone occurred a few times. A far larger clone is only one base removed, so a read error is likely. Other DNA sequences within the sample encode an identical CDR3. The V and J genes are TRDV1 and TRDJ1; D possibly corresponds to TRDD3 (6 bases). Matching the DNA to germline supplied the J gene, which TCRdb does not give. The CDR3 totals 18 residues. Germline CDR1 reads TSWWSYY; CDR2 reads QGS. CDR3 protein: CALGVYKPVGSDTRKLIF. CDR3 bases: TGTGCCCTTGGGGTCTATAAACCGGTAGGTAGTGATACGCGTAAACTCATCTTT.

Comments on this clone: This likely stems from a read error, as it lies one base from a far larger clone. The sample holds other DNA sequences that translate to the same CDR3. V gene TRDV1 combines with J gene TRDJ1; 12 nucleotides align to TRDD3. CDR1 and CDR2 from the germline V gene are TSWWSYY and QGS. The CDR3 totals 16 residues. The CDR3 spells CALRTTLLGDTGKLIF. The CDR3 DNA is TGTGCCCTCCGTACGACCTTACTGGGGGATACAGGAAAACTCATCTTT.

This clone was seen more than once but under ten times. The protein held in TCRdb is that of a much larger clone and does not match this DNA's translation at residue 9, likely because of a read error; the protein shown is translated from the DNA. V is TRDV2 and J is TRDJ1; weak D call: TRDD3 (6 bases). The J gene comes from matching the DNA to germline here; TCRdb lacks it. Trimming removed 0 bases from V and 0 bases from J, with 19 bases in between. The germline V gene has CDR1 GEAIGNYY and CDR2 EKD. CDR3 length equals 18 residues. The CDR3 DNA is TGTGCCTGTGACACCGGCGACTGGGAGATACCCGACACCGATAAACTCATCTTT. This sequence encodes CACDTGDWEIPDTDKLIF.

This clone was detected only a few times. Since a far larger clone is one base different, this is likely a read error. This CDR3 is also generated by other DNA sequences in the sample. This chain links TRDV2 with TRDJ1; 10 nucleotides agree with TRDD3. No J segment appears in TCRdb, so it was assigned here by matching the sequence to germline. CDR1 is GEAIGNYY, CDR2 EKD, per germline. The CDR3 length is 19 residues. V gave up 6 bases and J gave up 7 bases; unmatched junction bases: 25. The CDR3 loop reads CACTIPGDWTTGGYGKLIF. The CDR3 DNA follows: TGTGCCTGTACAATCCCCGGGGACTGGACAACCGGGGGATACGGTAAACTCATCTTT.

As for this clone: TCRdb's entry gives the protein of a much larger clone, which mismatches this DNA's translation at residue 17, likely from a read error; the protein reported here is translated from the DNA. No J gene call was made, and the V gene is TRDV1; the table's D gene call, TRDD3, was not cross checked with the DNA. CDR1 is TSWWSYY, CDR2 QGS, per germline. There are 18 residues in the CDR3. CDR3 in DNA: TGTGCTCTTGGGGACCCACTGGGGGATACCCCCTACACCGATAAACTCACCTTT. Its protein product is CALGDPLGDTPYTDKLTF.

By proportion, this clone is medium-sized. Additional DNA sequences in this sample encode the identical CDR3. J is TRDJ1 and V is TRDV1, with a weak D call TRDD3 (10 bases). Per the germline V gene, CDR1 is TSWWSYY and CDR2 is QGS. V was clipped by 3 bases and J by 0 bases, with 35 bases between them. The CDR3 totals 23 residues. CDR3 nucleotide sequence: TGTGCTCTTGGGGATCTCCCTTCCTACCTGGGGGATATAGCCCATGCGTACACCGATAAACTCATCTTT. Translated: CALGDLPSYLGDIAHAYTDKLIF.

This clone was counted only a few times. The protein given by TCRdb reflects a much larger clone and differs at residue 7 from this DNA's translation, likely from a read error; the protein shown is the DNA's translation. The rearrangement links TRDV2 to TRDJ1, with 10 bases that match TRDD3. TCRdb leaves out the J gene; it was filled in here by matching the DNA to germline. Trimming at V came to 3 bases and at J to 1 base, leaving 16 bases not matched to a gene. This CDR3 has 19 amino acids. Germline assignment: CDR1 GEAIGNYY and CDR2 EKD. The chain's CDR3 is CACDGVPPTMGDTTDKLIF. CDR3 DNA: TGTGCCTGTGACGGAGTCCCTCCTACGATGGGGGATACCACCGATAAACTCATCTTT.

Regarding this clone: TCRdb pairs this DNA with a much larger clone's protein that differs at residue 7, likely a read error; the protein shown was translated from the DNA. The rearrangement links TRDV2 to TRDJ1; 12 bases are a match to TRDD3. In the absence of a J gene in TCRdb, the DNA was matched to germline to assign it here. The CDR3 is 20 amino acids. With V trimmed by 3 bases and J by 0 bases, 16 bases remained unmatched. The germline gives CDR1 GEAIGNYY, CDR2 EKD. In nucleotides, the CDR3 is TGTGCCTGTGACTCCGTCGATGACTGGGGGATACCTAACTACACCGATAAACTCATCTTT. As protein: CACDSVDDWGIPNYTDKLIF.

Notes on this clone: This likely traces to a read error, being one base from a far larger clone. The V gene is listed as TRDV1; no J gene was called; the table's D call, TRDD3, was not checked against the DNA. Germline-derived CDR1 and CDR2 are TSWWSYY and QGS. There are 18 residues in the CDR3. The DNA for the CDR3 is TGTGCTCTTGGGGAACTCGTCTTCCCCGCGGGTGGGGGTCATGGGCTCATCTTT. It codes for CALGELVFPAGGGHGLIF.

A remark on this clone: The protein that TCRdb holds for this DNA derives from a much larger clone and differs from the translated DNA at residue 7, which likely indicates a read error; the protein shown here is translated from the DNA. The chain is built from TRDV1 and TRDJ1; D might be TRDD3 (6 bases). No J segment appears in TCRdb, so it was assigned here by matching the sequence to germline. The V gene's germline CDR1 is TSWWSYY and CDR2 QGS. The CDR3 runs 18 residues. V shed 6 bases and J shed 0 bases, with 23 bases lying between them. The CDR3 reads CALGEGEGFGIYTDKLIF. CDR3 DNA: TGTGCTCTTGGCGAGGGGGAGGGTTTCGGGATATACACCGATAAACTCATCTTT.

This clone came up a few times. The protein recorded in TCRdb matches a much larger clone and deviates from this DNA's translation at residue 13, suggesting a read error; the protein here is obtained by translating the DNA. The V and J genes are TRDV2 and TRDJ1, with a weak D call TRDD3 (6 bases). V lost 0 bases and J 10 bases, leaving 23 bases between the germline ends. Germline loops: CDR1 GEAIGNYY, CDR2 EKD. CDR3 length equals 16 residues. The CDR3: CACDTPWDSPPKRLIF. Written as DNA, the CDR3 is TGTGCCTGTGACACCCCTTGGGATAGCCCCCCAAAGAGACTCATCTTT.